One sample yielded the 29 T cell receptor beta chains listed below, sequenced in a study of vaccination effects on CD4 cells after COVID-19. Cultured cells yielded isolated CD4+ T cells after approximately nine days. Subjects were given two BNT162b2 or mRNA-1273 vaccine doses. No antigens are known for them. TCRdb keeps only in-frame clones here, not all; method: immunoSEQ multiplex PCR. The data contain approximately 30,000 clones, 70% to 85% of them singletons. The sample was CD4+ T cells from PBMCs cultured without peptide, taken after COVID-19 vaccination. The receptor source for this set is a human donor who received a COVID-19 vaccine.

The rearrangement uses TRBV30 and TRBJ1-1; D is perhaps TRBD1 (5 bases). V lost 1 base, J lost 6 bases, and 18 bases lay in between. Germline V CDR1 and CDR2: GTSNPN, SVGIG (reference sequence). CDR3 length: 15 residues. DNA of the CDR3: TGTGCCTGGAGTGGACCCACTCGGAGGGGCCCTGAAGCTTTCTTT. Translated: CAWSGPTRRGPEAFF.

The chain employs TRBV19 and TRBJ1-2; TRBD1 agrees at 8 bases. The J segment lost 5 bases and the V segment lost 9 bases, leaving 8 bases of the junction unmatched. CDR1 is LNHDA, CDR2 SQIVND, per germline (reference sequence). The CDR3 covers 13 residues. CDR3 amino acids: CASSAGGGYGYTF. The CDR3 DNA follows: TGTGCCAGCTCTGCAGGGGGCGGGTATGGCTACACCTTC.

This chain uses TRBV4-2 with TRBJ2-7, with 7 positions matching TRBD2. CDR3 length: 14 amino acids. Germline lookup yields CDR1 LGHNA and CDR2 YNFKEQ. Losses at the gene ends were 7 bases for V and 3 bases for J; bases not matched to a gene: 9. The CDR3, as DNA: TGTGCCAGCACAAGTAACGGACTAGTCTACGAGCAGTACTTC. Protein sequence: CASTSNGLVYEQYF.

This clone turned up a few times. The chain employs TRBV6-5 and TRBJ2-2, with D hard to call. Germline loops: CDR1 MNHEY, CDR2 SVGAGI. V gave up 2 bases and J gave up 6 bases, with 13 bases separating them. The CDR3 is 15 amino acids. The CDR3 here is CASSYQSEKSGELFF. The CDR3 DNA is TGTGCCAGCAGTTACCAATCGGAGAAGTCCGGGGAGCTGTTTTTT.

The chain employs TRBV4-1 and TRBJ1-1; 10 bases line up with TRBD1. The junction had 6 bases not matched to a gene; V was cut back by 3 bases and J by 8 bases. Germline V gene data show CDR1 as MGHRA and CDR2 as YSYEKL. The CDR3 is made up of 14 amino acids. The CDR3 DNA sequence: TGCGCCAGCAGCCACGCTGACAGGGGGCGAGAAGCTTTCTTT. Translation: CASSHADRGREAFF.

This sequence joins TRBV28 and TRBJ1-2; D is ambiguous. The V and J ends lost 2 bases and 5 bases respectively, with 6 bases between them. CDR1 MDHEN and CDR2 SYDVKM come from the germline V gene. The CDR3 runs to 12 residues. The chain's CDR3 is CASSLKGYGYTF. CDR3 nucleotide sequence: TGTGCCAGCAGTTTAAAGGGTTATGGCTACACCTTC.

This chain uses TRBV7-2 with TRBJ1-1; D call uncertain. Trimming removed 5 bases at V and 0 bases at J, with 16 bases between. This CDR3 contains 16 residues. Germline V gene lookup returns CDR1 SGHTA and CDR2 FQGNSA. The CDR3: CASSKTGEYMNTEAFF. DNA of the CDR3: TGTGCCAGCAGCAAGACCGGGGAGTATATGAACACTGAAGCTTTCTTT.

The chain has TRBV30 and TRBJ1-4; D gene uncertain. Germline CDR1 reads GTSNPN; CDR2 reads SVGIG (reference sequence). The CDR3 sequence is 15 residues long. V was cut by 3 bases and J by 5 bases, with 16 bases left in between. The CDR3 coding sequence is TGTGCCTGGAGCGGGAAACAGCAAAGAAATGAAAAACTGTTTTTT. It translates to CAWSGKQQRNEKLFF.

The gene calls are TRBV28 and TRBJ2-1, with 7 positions matching TRBD1. Germline V gives CDR1 MDHEN, CDR2 SYDVKM. This CDR3 has 12 amino acids. J gave up 8 bases and V 6 bases, and 4 bases lay outside the gene matches. The CDR3 DNA reads TGTGCCAGCAGCCGACAGGGCTATGAGCAGTTCTTC. Its protein is CASSRQGYEQFF.

This sequence joins TRBV5-4 and TRBJ1-4; no clear D. Germline lookup yields CDR1 SGHNT and CDR2 YYREEE (reference sequence). V lost 0 bases to trimming and J lost 8 bases, with 11 bases between them. The CDR3 is 14 residues long. This CDR3 is CASSLGGLGEKLFF. In nucleotides, the CDR3 is TGTGCCAGCAGCTTGGGGGGATTAGGGGAAAAACTGTTTTTT.

CDR3 loop: CASSLVGGNIGGELFF. The CDR3 nucleotides are TGTGCCAGCAGCTTAGTCGGAGGGAATATCGGCGGGGAGCTGTTTTTT. This chain joins TRBV7-8 and TRBJ2-2, with a possible D match to TRBD2 (6 bases). Germline V lookup: CDR1 SGHVS, CDR2 FQNEAQ. V was cut by 1 base and J by 7 bases, with 16 bases left in between. This CDR3 spans 16 amino acids.

The rearrangement links TRBV5-1 to TRBJ1-1; tentatively, D is TRBD1 (6 bases). The length of the CDR3 is 15 residues. CDR1 is SGHRS and CDR2 is YFSETQ in the germline V gene. V was cut by 0 bases and J by 1 base, with 10 bases left in between. The CDR3 DNA reads TGCGCCAGCAGCTTGGGTACGGGACAGAACACTGAAGCTTTCTTT. Translation: CASSLGTGQNTEAFF.

V usage is TRBV6-2 or TRBV6-3 and J usage is TRBJ1-1; no firm D call. With 0 bases removed from V and 0 bases from J, the gap between germline ends came to 11 bases. Germline lookup yields CDR1 MNHEY and CDR2 SVGEGT. CDR3 length equals 16 residues. In DNA form, the CDR3 reads TGTGCCAGCAGTTACTCGACAAGCGGCGTGAACACTGAAGCTTTCTTT. Translation: CASSYSTSGVNTEAFF.

The rearrangement uses TRBV5-4 and TRBJ2-6, with D possibly matching TRBD1 (6 bases). The CDR3 spans 16 residues. The germline CDR1 and CDR2 sequences are SGHNT and YYREEE (reference sequence). V lost 4 bases and J 3 bases, leaving 14 bases between the germline ends. CDR3 sequence: CASSAYYRDGANVLTF. The DNA for the CDR3 is TGTGCCAGCAGCGCCTATTACAGGGATGGGGCCAACGTCCTGACTTTC.

This clone was found a few times. The chain joins TRBV10-3 to TRBJ2-2; 7 bases are a match to TRBD2. Germline values: CDR1 ENHRY, CDR2 SYGVKD. Germline trimming cut 0 bases from V and 1 base from J; bases unmatched to any gene: 5. The CDR3 length is 17 residues. CDR3 nucleotide sequence: TGTGCCATCAGTGAGTCGTTAAAGCGGGAGAACACCGGGGAGCTGTTTTTT. Its protein is CAISESLKRENTGELFF.

This clone was seen once. The chain couples TRBV2 to TRBJ2-2, with D possibly TRBD2 on 5 matching bases. The CDR3 length is 16 residues. V was cut by 1 base and J by 4 bases, with 13 bases left in between. The germline CDR1 and CDR2 sequences are SNHLY and FYNNEI. The chain's CDR3 is CASSEGLPEFTGELFF. As DNA, the CDR3 is TGTGCCAGCAGTGAAGGACTACCCGAGTTCACCGGGGAGCTGTTTTTT. Full variable domain (rest looked up from reference TRBV2 and TRBJ2-2): EPEVTQTPSHQVTQMGQEVILRCVPISNHLYFYWYRQILGQKVEFLVSFYNNEISEKSEIFDDQFSVERPDGSNFTLKIRSTKLEDSAMYFCASSEGLPEFTGELFFGEGSRLTVL.

The chain is built from TRBV9 and TRBJ2-1, with 10 bases that match TRBD2. The trim removed 3 bases at V and 7 bases at J, leaving 10 bases unmatched. CDR3 size: 16 residues. Looked up from germline, CDR1 is SGDLS and CDR2 is YYNGEE. CDR3 in amino acids: CASSGSGGSRENEQFF. In nucleotides, the CDR3 is TGTGCCAGCAGCGGTAGCGGGGGGTCTCGGGAGAATGAGCAGTTCTTC.

The rearrangement uses TRBV7-2 and TRBJ1-2, with TRBD1 as a possible D gene (6 bases). The ends were cut back, 4 bases at V and 12 bases at J, with 15 bases in the middle. The CDR3 runs 12 residues. Germline CDR1 is SGHTA and CDR2 is FQGNSA. CDR3 in amino acids: CASSSTGMRDTF. The DNA of the CDR3 is TGTGCCAGCAGCTCCACAGGGATGAGGGACACCTTC.

The sample holds a few counts of this clone. The chain joins TRBV4-1 to TRBJ1-2, with 9 bases matching TRBD1. The germline CDR1 and CDR2 sequences are MGHRA and YSYEKL. With V trimmed by 4 bases and J by 3 bases, 9 bases remained unmatched. The CDR3 totals 16 residues. The CDR3 DNA is TGCGCCAGCAGCCCGCATCGGGACAGGGTGGACTATGGCTACACCTTC. Translated: CASSPHRDRVDYGYTF.

V and J are TRBV9 and TRBJ1-6; D might be TRBD1 (5 bases). Germline CDR1 reads SGDLS; CDR2 reads YYNGEE. This CDR3 has 16 residues. With 3 bases removed from V and 0 bases from J, the gap between germline ends came to 10 bases. Here the CDR3 DNA reads TGTGCCAGCAGCGCCCGACAGAGCTCCTATAATTCACCCCTCCACTTT. It yields the protein CASSARQSSYNSPLHF.

The chain combines TRBV7-8 with TRBJ2-1, with D possibly TRBD1 on 5 matching bases. V lost 5 bases to trimming and J lost 9 bases, with 14 bases between them. CDR1 is SGHVS, CDR2 FQNEAQ, per germline. The CDR3 sequence is 13 residues long. In DNA form, the CDR3 reads TGTGCCAGCAGCACCTTCAGGGAAGTTGAGCAGTTCTTC. Encoded protein: CASSTFREVEQFF. Full variable domain (missing parts from reference TRBV7-8 and TRBJ2-1): GAGVSQSPRYKVAKRGQDVALRCDPISGHVSLFWYQQALGQGPEFLTYFQNEAQLDKSGLPSDRFFAERPEGSVSTLKIQRTQQEDSAVYLCASSTFREVEQFFGPGTRLTVL.

This rearrangement joins TRBV19 to TRBJ2-2; D unclear. Trimming removed 7 bases at V and 0 bases at J, with 3 bases between. Germline V gene lookup returns CDR1 LNHDA and CDR2 SQIVND (reference sequence). There are 12 residues in the CDR3. CDR3 residues: CASTPNTGELFF. CDR3 sequence (DNA): TGTGCCAGTACCCCGAACACCGGGGAGCTGTTTTTT.

The gene calls are TRBV30 and TRBJ2-7; unclear D gene. V gave up 2 bases and J gave up 3 bases, with 5 bases separating them. CDR1 is GTSNPN, CDR2 SVGIG, per germline (reference sequence). The CDR3 totals 11 residues. CDR3 nucleotides: TGTGCCTGGAGTTCGGTCTACGAGCAGTACTTC. Its protein product is CAWSSVYEQYF.

This clone was seen only once. V gene TRBV7-2 combines with J gene TRBJ2-1; 11 nucleotides match TRBD2. The V gene's germline CDR1 is SGHTA and CDR2 FQGNSA. Germline trimming cut 4 bases from V and 10 bases from J; bases unmatched to any gene: 18. The CDR3 has 18 amino acids. Written as DNA, the CDR3 is TGTGCCAGCAGCTCGCTTTCTTATAGCGGGAGGGCCTATTCCGAGCAGTTCTTC. Translation: CASSSLSYSGRAYSEQFF. Complete variable domain (other parts from reference TRBV7-2 and TRBJ2-1): GAGVSQSPSNKVTEKGKDVELRCDPISGHTALYWYRQSLGQGLEFLIYFQGNSAPDKSGLPSDRFSAERTGGSVSTLTIQRTQQEDSAVYLCASSSLSYSGRAYSEQFFGPGTRLTVL.

The rearrangement links TRBV4-1 to TRBJ2-7; no definite D call. CDR1 is MGHRA, CDR2 YSYEKL, per germline. Trimming shortened V by 0 bases and J by 7 bases, and 10 bases separated the two germline ends. This CDR3 contains 13 residues. CDR3 sequence reads: CASSQDSFVEQYF. The CDR3 DNA follows: TGCGCCAGCAGCCAAGATAGTTTTGTGGAGCAGTACTTC.

The chain links TRBV6-4 to TRBJ1-5, with a weak D call TRBD1 (6 bases). CDR1 MRHNA and CDR2 SNTAGT come from the germline V gene. The length of the CDR3 is 15 residues. V was shortened by 7 bases and J by 4 bases, with 17 bases between the two germline ends. The CDR3 here is CASTSPQGRNQPQHF. For the CDR3, the DNA is TGTGCCAGCACAAGCCCCCAGGGGAGGAATCAGCCCCAGCATTTT.

The chain couples TRBV6-6 to TRBJ2-7; a weak D match, TRBD1 (6 bases). Germline CDR1 MNHNY, CDR2 SVGAGI (reference sequence). This CDR3 spans 11 amino acids. Trimming left V 6 bases short and J 5 bases short, with 8 bases between. CDR3 in amino acids: CASSNRDEQYF. The CDR3 coding sequence is TGTGCCAGCAGCAACAGGGACGAGCAGTACTTC.

V usage is TRBV30 and J usage is TRBJ2-7, with a possible D match to TRBD1 (6 bases). The length of the CDR3 is 14 residues. Trimming pared 1 base from V and 8 bases from J, leaving 18 bases between. Germline V gives CDR1 GTSNPN, CDR2 SVGIG (reference sequence). Written as DNA, the CDR3 is TGTGCCTGGAGTGGGGGAACAGGGAGTTTGAAGCAGTACTTC. Its translation is CAWSGGTGSLKQYF.

V usage is TRBV6-5 and J usage is TRBJ2-1; TRBD1 matches at 7 bases. CDR1 and CDR2 from the germline V gene are MNHEY and SVGAGI. With V trimmed by 8 bases and J by 5 bases, 6 bases remained unmatched. CDR3 length equals 13 residues. The CDR3 DNA sequence: TGTGCCAGCGGGAACAGGGGAAACAATGAGCAGTTCTTC. Its protein is CASGNRGNNEQFF.